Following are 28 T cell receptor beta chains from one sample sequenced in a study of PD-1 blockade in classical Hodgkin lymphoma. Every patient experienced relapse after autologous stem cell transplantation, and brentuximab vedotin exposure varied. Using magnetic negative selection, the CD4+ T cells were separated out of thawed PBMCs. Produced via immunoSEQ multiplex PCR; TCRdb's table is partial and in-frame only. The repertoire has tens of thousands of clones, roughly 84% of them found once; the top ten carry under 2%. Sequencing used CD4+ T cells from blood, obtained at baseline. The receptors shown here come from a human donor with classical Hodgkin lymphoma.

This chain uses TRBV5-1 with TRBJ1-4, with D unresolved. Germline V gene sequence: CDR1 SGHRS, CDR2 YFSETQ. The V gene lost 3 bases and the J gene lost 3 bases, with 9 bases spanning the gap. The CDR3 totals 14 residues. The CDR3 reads CASSSGEANEKLFF. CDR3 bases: TGCGCCAGCAGCTCCGGAGAGGCTAATGAAAAACTGTTTTTT.

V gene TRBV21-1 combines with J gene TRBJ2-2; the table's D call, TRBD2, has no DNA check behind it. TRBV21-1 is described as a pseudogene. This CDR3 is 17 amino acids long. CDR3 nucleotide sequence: TGTGCCAGCAGCAAGACCATACCGGGAGACTTCGCCGGGGAGCTGTTTTTT. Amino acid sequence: CASSKTIPGDFAGELFF.

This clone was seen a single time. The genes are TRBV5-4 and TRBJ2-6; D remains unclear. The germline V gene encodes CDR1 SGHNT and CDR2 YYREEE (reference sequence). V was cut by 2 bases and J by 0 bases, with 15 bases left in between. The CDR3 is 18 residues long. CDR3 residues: CASSFVVNFNSGANVLTF. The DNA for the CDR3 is TGTGCCAGCAGCTTCGTAGTTAACTTCAACTCTGGGGCCAACGTCCTGACTTTC.

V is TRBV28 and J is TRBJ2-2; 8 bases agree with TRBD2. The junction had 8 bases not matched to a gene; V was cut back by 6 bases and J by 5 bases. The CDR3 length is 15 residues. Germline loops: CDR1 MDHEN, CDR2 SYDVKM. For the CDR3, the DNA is TGTGCCAGCAGCCTCGGGGGGGCAGGGACCGGGGAGCTGTTTTTT. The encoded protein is CASSLGGAGTGELFF.

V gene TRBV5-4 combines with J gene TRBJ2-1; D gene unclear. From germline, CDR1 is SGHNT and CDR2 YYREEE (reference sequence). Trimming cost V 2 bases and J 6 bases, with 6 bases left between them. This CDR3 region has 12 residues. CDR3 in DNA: TGTGCCAGCAGCTTCCTATCCAATGAGCAGTTCTTC. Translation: CASSFLSNEQFF. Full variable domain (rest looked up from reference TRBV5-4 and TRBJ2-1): ETGVTQSPTHLIKTRGQQVTLRCSSQSGHNTVSWYQQALGQGPQFIFQYYREEENGRGNFPPRFSGLQFPNYSSELNVNALELDDSALYLCASSFLSNEQFFGPGTRLTVL.

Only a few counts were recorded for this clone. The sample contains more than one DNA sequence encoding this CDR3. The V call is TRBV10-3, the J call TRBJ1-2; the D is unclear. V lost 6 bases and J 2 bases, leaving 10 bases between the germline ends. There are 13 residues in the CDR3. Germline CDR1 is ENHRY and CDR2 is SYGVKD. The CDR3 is CAISPPGNYGYTF. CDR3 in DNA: TGTGCCATCAGCCCACCCGGGAACTATGGCTACACCTTC.

CDR3 bases: TGCGCCAGCAGCTGGGGGGACGGATCCTACGAGCAGTACTTC. It yields the protein CASSWGDGSYEQYF. The chain uses TRBV5-1 and TRBJ2-7; perhaps TRBD2 as D (6 bases). The CDR3 runs 14 residues. Trimming shortened V by 3 bases and J by 1 base, and 11 bases separated the two germline ends. CDR1 and CDR2 (germline): SGHRS, YFSETQ.

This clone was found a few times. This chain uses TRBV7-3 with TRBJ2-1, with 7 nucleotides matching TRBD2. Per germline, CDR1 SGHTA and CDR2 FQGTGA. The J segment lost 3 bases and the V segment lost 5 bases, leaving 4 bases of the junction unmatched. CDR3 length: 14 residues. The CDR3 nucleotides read TGTGCCAGCAGCCCCTCTAGCGGCTACAATGAGCAGTTCTTC. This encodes CASSPSSGYNEQFF.

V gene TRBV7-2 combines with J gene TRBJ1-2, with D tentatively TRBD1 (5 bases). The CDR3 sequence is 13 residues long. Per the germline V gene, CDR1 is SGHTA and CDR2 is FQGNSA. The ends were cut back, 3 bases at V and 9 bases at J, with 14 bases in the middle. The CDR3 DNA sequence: TGTGCCAGCAGCTTTACCGGGACCTCTCGCTACACCTTC. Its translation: CASSFTGTSRYTF.

The CDR3: CASRQQGTEAFF. CDR3 nucleotides: TGTGCCAGCAGACAACAGGGGACTGAAGCTTTCTTT. The chain is built from TRBV7-2 and TRBJ1-1; 7 bases map to TRBD1. The CDR3 covers 12 residues. Germline V gene lookup returns CDR1 SGHTA and CDR2 FQGNSA. Trimming at V came to 6 bases and at J to 5 bases, leaving 3 bases not matched to a gene.

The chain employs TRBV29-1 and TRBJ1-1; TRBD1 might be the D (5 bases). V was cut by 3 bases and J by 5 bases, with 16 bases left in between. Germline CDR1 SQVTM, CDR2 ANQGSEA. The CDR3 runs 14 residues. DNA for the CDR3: TGCAGCGTTGATAGGCGGAGGGAGGGGACTGAAGCTTTCTTT. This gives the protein CSVDRRREGTEAFF.

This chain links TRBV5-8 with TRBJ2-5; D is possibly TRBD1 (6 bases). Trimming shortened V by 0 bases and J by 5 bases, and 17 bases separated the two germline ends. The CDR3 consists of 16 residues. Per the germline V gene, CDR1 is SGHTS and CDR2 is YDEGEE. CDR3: CASSLASQGNWETQYF. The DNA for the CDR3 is TGTGCCAGCAGCTTGGCCTCGCAGGGGAATTGGGAGACCCAGTACTTC.

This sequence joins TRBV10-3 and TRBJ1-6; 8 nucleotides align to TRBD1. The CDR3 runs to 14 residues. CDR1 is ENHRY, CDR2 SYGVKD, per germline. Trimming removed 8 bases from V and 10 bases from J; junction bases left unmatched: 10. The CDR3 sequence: CAIQTGQGDSPLHF. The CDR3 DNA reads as TGTGCCATCCAGACCGGACAGGGTGACTCACCCCTCCACTTT.

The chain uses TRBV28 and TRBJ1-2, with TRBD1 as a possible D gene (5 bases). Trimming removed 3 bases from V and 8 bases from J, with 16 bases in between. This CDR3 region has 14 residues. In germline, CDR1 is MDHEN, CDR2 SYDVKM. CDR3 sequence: CASSLGLGGNGYTF. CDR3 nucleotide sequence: TGTGCCAGCAGTTTGGGATTGGGGGGGAACGGCTACACCTTC.

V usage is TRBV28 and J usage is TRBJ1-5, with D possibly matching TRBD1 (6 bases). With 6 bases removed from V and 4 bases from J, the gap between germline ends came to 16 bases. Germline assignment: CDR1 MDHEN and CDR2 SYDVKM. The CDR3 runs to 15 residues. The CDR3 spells CASRTSGAGNQPQHF. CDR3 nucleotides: TGTGCCAGCAGAACCTCGGGGGCTGGAAATCAGCCCCAGCATTTT.

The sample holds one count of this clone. Here the CDR3 DNA reads TGTGCCATCAGTGACGCGGGCCGGGAGGGGGCCAACGTCCTGACTTTC. This encodes CAISDAGREGANVLTF. The gene calls are TRBV10-3 and TRBJ2-6; TRBD2 is a possible D gene (6 bases). The CDR3 has 16 amino acids. Trimming took off 3 bases at V and 4 bases at J, with 13 bases between the two ends. Germline-derived CDR1 and CDR2 are ENHRY and SYGVKD.

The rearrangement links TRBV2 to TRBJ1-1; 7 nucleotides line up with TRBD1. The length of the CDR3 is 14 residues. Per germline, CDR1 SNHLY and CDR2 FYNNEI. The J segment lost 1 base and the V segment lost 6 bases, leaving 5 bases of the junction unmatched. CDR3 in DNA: TGTGCCAGCAGCGTCAGGGGGGCGAACACTGAAGCTTTCTTT. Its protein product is CASSVRGANTEAFF.

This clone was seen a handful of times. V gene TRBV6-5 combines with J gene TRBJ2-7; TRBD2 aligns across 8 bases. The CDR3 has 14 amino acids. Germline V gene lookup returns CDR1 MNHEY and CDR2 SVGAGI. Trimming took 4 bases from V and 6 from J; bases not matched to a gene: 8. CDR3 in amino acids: CASSSSPGRAEQYF. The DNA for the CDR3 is TGTGCCAGCAGTTCCTCTCCCGGGAGGGCCGAGCAGTACTTC.

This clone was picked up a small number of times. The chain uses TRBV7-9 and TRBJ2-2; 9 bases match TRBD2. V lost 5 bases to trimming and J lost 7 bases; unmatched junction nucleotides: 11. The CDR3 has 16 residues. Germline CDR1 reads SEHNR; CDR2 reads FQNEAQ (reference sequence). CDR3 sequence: CASSQQRGVEIGELFF. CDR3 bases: TGTGCCAGCAGCCAACAGCGGGGGGTCGAAATCGGGGAGCTGTTTTTT.

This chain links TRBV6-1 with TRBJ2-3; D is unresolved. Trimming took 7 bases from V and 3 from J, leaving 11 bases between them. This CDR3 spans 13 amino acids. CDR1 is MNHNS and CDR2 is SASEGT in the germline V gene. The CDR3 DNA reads TGTGCCAGCAATTCCATCGTGACAGATACGCAGTATTTT. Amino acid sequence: CASNSIVTDTQYF.

The CDR3 nucleotides are TGTGCCAGCAGTTTATCTCAGGGGCACTATGGCTACACCTTC. As protein: CASSLSQGHYGYTF. V usage is TRBV27 and J usage is TRBJ1-2; possibly TRBD1 for D (6 bases). This CDR3 comprises 14 residues. V lost 0 bases and J 3 bases, leaving 8 bases between the germline ends. Germline V CDR1 and CDR2: MNHEY, SMNVEV (reference sequence).

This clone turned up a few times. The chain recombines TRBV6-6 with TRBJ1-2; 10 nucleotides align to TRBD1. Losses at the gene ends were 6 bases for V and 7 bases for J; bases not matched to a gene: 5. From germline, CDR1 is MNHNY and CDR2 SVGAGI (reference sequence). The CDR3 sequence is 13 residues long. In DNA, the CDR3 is TGTGCCAGCAGACTCCGGGACAGGGGTGGCTACACCTTC. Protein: CASRLRDRGGYTF.

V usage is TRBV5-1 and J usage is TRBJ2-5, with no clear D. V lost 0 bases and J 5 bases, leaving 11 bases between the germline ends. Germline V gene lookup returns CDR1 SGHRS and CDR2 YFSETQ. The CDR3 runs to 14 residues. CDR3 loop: CASSLVAPGETQYF. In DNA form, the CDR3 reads TGCGCCAGCAGCTTGGTTGCCCCTGGGGAGACCCAGTACTTC.

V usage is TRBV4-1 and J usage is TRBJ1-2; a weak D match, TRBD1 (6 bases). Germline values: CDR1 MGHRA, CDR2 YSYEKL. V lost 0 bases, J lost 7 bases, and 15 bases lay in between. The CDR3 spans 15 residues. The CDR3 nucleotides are TGCGCCAGCAGCCAAGATAGGTCAAGGGGGGCTGGCTACACCTTC. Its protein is CASSQDRSRGAGYTF.

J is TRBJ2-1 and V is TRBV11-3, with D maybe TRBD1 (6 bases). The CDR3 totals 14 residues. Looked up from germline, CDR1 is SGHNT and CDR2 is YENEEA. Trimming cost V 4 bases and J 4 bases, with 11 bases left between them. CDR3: CASSSTGLYNEQFF. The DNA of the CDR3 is TGTGCCAGCAGCTCTACAGGGCTATACAATGAGCAGTTCTTC.

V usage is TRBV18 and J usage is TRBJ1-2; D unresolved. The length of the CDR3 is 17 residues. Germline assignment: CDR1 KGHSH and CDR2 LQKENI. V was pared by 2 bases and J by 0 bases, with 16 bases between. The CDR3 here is CASSPRGTDQTNYGYTF. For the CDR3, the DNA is TGTGCCAGCTCACCAAGAGGAACAGATCAGACTAACTATGGCTACACCTTC.

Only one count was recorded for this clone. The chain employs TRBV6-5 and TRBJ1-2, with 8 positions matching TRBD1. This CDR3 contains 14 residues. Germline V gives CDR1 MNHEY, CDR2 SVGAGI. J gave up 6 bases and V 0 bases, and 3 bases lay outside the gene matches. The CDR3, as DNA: TGTGCCAGCAGTTACTCGACAGGGGTGGATGGCTACACCTTC. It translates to CASSYSTGVDGYTF.

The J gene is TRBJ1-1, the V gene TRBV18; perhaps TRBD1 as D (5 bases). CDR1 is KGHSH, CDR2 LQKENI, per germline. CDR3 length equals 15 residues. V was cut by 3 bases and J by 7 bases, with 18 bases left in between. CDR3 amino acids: CASSPREKWGNEAFF. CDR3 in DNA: TGTGCCAGCTCACCCCGGGAGAAGTGGGGCAATGAAGCTTTCTTT. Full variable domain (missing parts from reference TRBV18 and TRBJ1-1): NAGVMQNPRHLVRRRGQEARLRCSPMKGHSHVYWYRQLPEEGLKFMVYLQKENIIDESGMPKERFSAEFPKEGPSILRIQQVVRGDSAAYFCASSPREKWGNEAFFGQGTRLTVV.